This T cell receptor (beta chain) was sequenced for a study of blood T cell repertoires in COVID-19. The overall study: PBMCs, B-cell-depleted T cells, or T cells were the source of the cDNA or gDNA that made up the material.

Some clones are missing from TCRdb's copy, which holds only in-frame ones; the method was immunoSEQ multiplex PCR. The sample yields 200,000 to 250,000 clones, 86% seen once. The source of this sequence is a woman in her sixties who had recovered from COVID-19. Sequenced material: peripheral blood.

CDR3 coding DNA: TGTGCCAGTAGTGTACGGACAGGTTACAATGAGCAGTTCTTC. As protein: CASSVRTGYNEQFF. The chain is built from TRBV19 and TRBJ2-1; 7 nucleotides line up with TRBD1. This CDR3 spans 14 amino acids. The J segment lost 4 bases and the V segment lost 5 bases, leaving 5 bases of the junction unmatched. Germline CDR1 is LNHDA and CDR2 is SQIVND (reference sequence).